A selection of T cell receptor beta chains follows, all from one sample in a study of cytomegalovirus exposure and HLA in healthy donors. This table comes from immunoSEQ multiplex PCR, and its TCRdb copy is limited to in-frame clones, with some not included. Its table lists approximately 130,000 clones. The source material was PBMCs. These receptors all stem from an older woman in good health and CMV-seronegative. The CDR3 runs from the conserved cysteine through the conserved F or W. Each record gives: J gene, V gene, D gene, CDR3 DNA, CDR3 protein. The D gene is left open where the match is weak.

j_call: TRBJ2-7; v_call: TRBV23-1; d_call: .; cdr3_nt: TGCGCCAGCAGTCAATCTAGGTCGGCGGGTGACTACGAGCAGTACTTC; cdr3_aa: CASSQSRSAGDYEQYF
j_call: TRBJ2-7; v_call: TRBV30; d_call: .; cdr3_nt: TGTGCCTGGACCCCCCAGGATAGCTCCTACGAGCAGTACTTC; cdr3_aa: CAWTPQDSSYEQYF
j_call: TRBJ2-3; v_call: TRBV30; d_call: TRBD1; cdr3_nt: TGTGCCCGTACGGGACAGGGGAGTCTCCCCTATACGCAGTATTTT; cdr3_aa: CARTGQGSLPYTQYF
j_call: TRBJ2-7; v_call: TRBV14; d_call: .; cdr3_nt: TGTGCCAGCAGCCAAGTGCGGGACGAGCAGTACTTC; cdr3_aa: CASSQVRDEQYF
j_call: TRBJ2-5; v_call: TRBV15; d_call: TRBD1; cdr3_nt: TGTGCCACCAGCAGGACAGGGGTACGGGAGACCCAGTACTTC; cdr3_aa: CATSRTGVRETQYF
j_call: TRBJ1-5; v_call: TRBV6-5; d_call: .; cdr3_nt: TGTGCCAGCAGTCATGGGCGGGTCAATCAGCCCCAGCATTTT; cdr3_aa: CASSHGRVNQPQHF
j_call: TRBJ2-7; v_call: TRBV5-6; d_call: .; cdr3_nt: TGTGCCAGCAGCGCCCGCCGGAGGGATAGGTTCTACGAGCAGTACTTC; cdr3_aa: CASSARRRDRFYEQYF
j_call: TRBJ1-5; v_call: TRBV7-6; d_call: .; cdr3_nt: TGTGCCAGCAGCTTAGATGGGGGGTACAGCAATCAGCCCCAGCATTTT; cdr3_aa: CASSLDGGYSNQPQHF
j_call: TRBJ1-4; v_call: TRBV2; d_call: TRBD1; cdr3_nt: TGTGCCAGCAGTTCCGGACAGGGGGTGGGTGAAAAACTGTTTTTT; cdr3_aa: CASSSGQGVGEKLFF
j_call: TRBJ1-5; v_call: TRBV2; d_call: .; cdr3_nt: TGTGCCAGCAGTACACAGGGAACAAATAGCAATCAGCCCCAGCATTTT; cdr3_aa: CASSTQGTNSNQPQHF
j_call: TRBJ1-1; v_call: TRBV25-1; d_call: TRBD1; cdr3_nt: TGTGCCAGCGAACCTATGGACAGGGACACTGAAGCTTTCTTT; cdr3_aa: CASEPMDRDTEAFF
j_call: TRBJ2-7; v_call: TRBV20-1; d_call: .; cdr3_nt: TGCAGTGCAGCGGGTCCCTACGAGCAGTACTTC; cdr3_aa: CSAAGPYEQYF
j_call: TRBJ2-5; v_call: TRBV9; d_call: .; cdr3_nt: TGTGCCAGCAGCGCCCCCCGACTCTCCACGGGAGAGACCCAGTACTTC; cdr3_aa: CASSAPRLSTGETQYF
j_call: TRBJ2-3; v_call: TRBV2; d_call: .; cdr3_nt: TGTGCCTCAACTGGTGGGGGGGATACGCAGTATTTT; cdr3_aa: CASTGGGDTQYF
j_call: TRBJ2-7; v_call: TRBV7-3; d_call: TRBD2; cdr3_nt: TGTGCCAGCAGCTTGGGCGGGGGGGGAGAGCAGTACTTC; cdr3_aa: CASSLGGGGEQYF
j_call: TRBJ2-7; v_call: TRBV6-1; d_call: .; cdr3_nt: TGTGCCAGCAGTGAAGGACTGGGTTCCTCCTACGAGCAGTACTTC; cdr3_aa: CASSEGLGSSYEQYF
j_call: TRBJ1-4; v_call: TRBV28; d_call: .; cdr3_nt: TGTGCCAGCAGCGGCGGGGGGTATAATGAAAAACTGTTTTTT; cdr3_aa: CASSGGGYNEKLFF
j_call: TRBJ2-5; v_call: TRBV19; d_call: .; cdr3_nt: TGTGCCAGTAGCACCCAACAGGAGATGGAGACCCAGTACTTC; cdr3_aa: CASSTQQEMETQYF
j_call: TRBJ1-2; v_call: TRBV6-6; d_call: .; cdr3_nt: TGTGCCAGCAGTTACAAGACAGATTATGGCTACACCTTC; cdr3_aa: CASSYKTDYGYTF
j_call: TRBJ2-3; v_call: TRBV11-2; d_call: TRBD2; cdr3_nt: TGTGCCAGCAGCCCCAGAAGGTCTAGCGGGGGAACTAGCACAGATACGCAGTATTTT; cdr3_aa: CASSPRRSSGGTSTDTQYF
j_call: TRBJ1-2; v_call: TRBV7-7; d_call: TRBD1; cdr3_nt: TGTGCTAGCAGCCGTTCCGGGACAGGGACCCGGGGCTACACCTTC; cdr3_aa: CASSRSGTGTRGYTF
j_call: TRBJ2-3; v_call: TRBV9; d_call: TRBD1; cdr3_nt: TGTGCCAGCAATAAACTAGGGGGCGGCACAGATACGCAGTATTTT; cdr3_aa: CASNKLGGGTDTQYF
j_call: TRBJ2-2; v_call: TRBV28; d_call: .; cdr3_nt: TGTGCCAGCAGTTCGCAGAGAAATTCGGGCGGGGAGCTGTTTTTT; cdr3_aa: CASSSQRNSGGELFF
j_call: TRBJ1-4; v_call: TRBV4-1; d_call: .; cdr3_nt: TGCGCCAGCAGCCAAGAACAAGGGGCTGCTAATGAAAAACTGTTTTTT; cdr3_aa: CASSQEQGAANEKLFF
j_call: TRBJ1-2; v_call: TRBV9; d_call: TRBD1; cdr3_nt: TGTGCCAGCAGCGTAGCTGCGGGACAGGGAGTCTATGGCTACACCTTC; cdr3_aa: CASSVAAGQGVYGYTF
j_call: TRBJ2-7; v_call: TRBV2; d_call: .; cdr3_nt: TGTGCCAGCAGTGATGAGGTCAGCTCCTACGAGCAGTACTTC; cdr3_aa: CASSDEVSSYEQYF
j_call: TRBJ2-5; v_call: TRBV7-9; d_call: .; cdr3_nt: TGTGCCAGCAGCCCTGGGCGGCCGGGAGACGGGGAGACCCAGTACTTC; cdr3_aa: CASSPGRPGDGETQYF
j_call: TRBJ2-7; v_call: TRBV11-2; d_call: TRBD1; cdr3_nt: TGTGCCAGCAGCATGGGACAGGGGGCGTCTTACGAGCAGTACTTC; cdr3_aa: CASSMGQGASYEQYF
j_call: TRBJ2-6; v_call: TRBV19; d_call: .; cdr3_nt: TGTGCCAGTAGTATCCCTCTCTATGCTGGGGCCAACGTCCTGACTTTC; cdr3_aa: CASSIPLYAGANVLTF
j_call: TRBJ1-6; v_call: TRBV28; d_call: TRBD1; cdr3_nt: TGTGCCAGCAGGTCGACAGGGGTATTAGATTCACCCCTCCACTTT; cdr3_aa: CASRSTGVLDSPLHF
j_call: TRBJ2-7; v_call: TRBV6-1; d_call: TRBD1; cdr3_nt: TGTGCCAGCACCTCCGGGACAGCTAGCTCCTACGAGCAGTACTTC; cdr3_aa: CASTSGTASSYEQYF
j_call: TRBJ2-5; v_call: TRBV7-9; d_call: .; cdr3_nt: TGTGCCAGCAGCTCCGGCGGGTTTTACCAAGAGACCCAGTACTTC; cdr3_aa: CASSSGGFYQETQYF
j_call: TRBJ1-1; v_call: TRBV28; d_call: .; cdr3_nt: TGTGCCAGCAGCTCGAACCCAGGGAAGGGCACTGAAGCTTTCTTT; cdr3_aa: CASSSNPGKGTEAFF
j_call: TRBJ2-1; v_call: TRBV7-9; d_call: .; cdr3_nt: TGTGCCAGCAGCTTAGCCGGGATAAATGAGCAGTTCTTC; cdr3_aa: CASSLAGINEQFF
j_call: TRBJ2-3; v_call: TRBV7-9; d_call: .; cdr3_nt: TGTGCCAGCAGCCCCCCAGCGACCTACACAGATACGCAGTATTTT; cdr3_aa: CASSPPATYTDTQYF
j_call: TRBJ2-1; v_call: TRBV27; d_call: TRBD2; cdr3_nt: TGTGCCAGCAGTTTTCTTCTAGCGGGAGGTAATGAGCAGTTCTTC; cdr3_aa: CASSFLLAGGNEQFF
j_call: TRBJ2-3; v_call: TRBV2; d_call: .; cdr3_nt: TGTGCCAGCATGGAGCTTAACACAGATACGCAGTATTTT; cdr3_aa: CASMELNTDTQYF
j_call: TRBJ1-1; v_call: TRBV7-9; d_call: .; cdr3_nt: TGTGCCAGCAGCCATGGGGGGGAAGCTTTCTTT; cdr3_aa: CASSHGGEAFF
j_call: TRBJ2-2; v_call: TRBV21-1; d_call: .; cdr3_nt: TGTGCCAGCAGCAAAGATTTGTGCGTGCGGGAAAGAGGGACCGGGGAGCTGTTTTTT; cdr3_aa: CASSKDLCVRERGTGELFF
j_call: TRBJ1-1; v_call: TRBV30; d_call: .; cdr3_nt: TGTGCCTCATATCGGTTCTCGAACACTGAAGCTTTCTTT; cdr3_aa: CASYRFSNTEAFF
j_call: TRBJ1-1; v_call: TRBV9; d_call: .; cdr3_nt: TGTGCCAGCAGCGTAGAGGGGTACACTGAAGCTTTCTTT; cdr3_aa: CASSVEGYTEAFF
j_call: TRBJ2-2; v_call: TRBV10-3; d_call: TRBD2; cdr3_nt: TGTGCCATCAGGCTAGCGGAGACGAACACCGGGGAGCTGTTTTTT; cdr3_aa: CAIRLAETNTGELFF
j_call: TRBJ1-1; v_call: TRBV6-1; d_call: .; cdr3_nt: TGTGCCAGCAGTGAAGCTTGGGGGGGGGTCACTGAAGCTTTCTTT; cdr3_aa: CASSEAWGGVTEAFF
j_call: TRBJ2-7; v_call: TRBV10-3; d_call: .; cdr3_nt: TGTGCCATCAGTGAGTCTGGGGGCGTCTACGAGCAGTACTTC; cdr3_aa: CAISESGGVYEQYF
j_call: TRBJ2-7; v_call: TRBV5-1; d_call: .; cdr3_nt: TGCGCCAGCAGCTTGGGATCTGTGACAGCAGGCTACGAGCAGTACTTC; cdr3_aa: CASSLGSVTAGYEQYF
j_call: TRBJ1-4; v_call: TRBV11-2; d_call: TRBD1; cdr3_nt: TGTGCCAGCAGCTCCTGGACAGGGAATGAAAAACTGTTTTTT; cdr3_aa: CASSSWTGNEKLFF
j_call: TRBJ2-1; v_call: TRBV5-1; d_call: TRBD2; cdr3_nt: TGCGCCAGCAGCTTGAGCCCTCTGGGACTAGGGGCCCTCAATGAGCAGTTCTTC; cdr3_aa: CASSLSPLGLGALNEQFF
j_call: TRBJ2-1; v_call: TRBV30; d_call: TRBD2; cdr3_nt: TGTGCCTGGAGAAACCTACTAGCGGGAGGGGGAGATGAGCAGTTCTTC; cdr3_aa: CAWRNLLAGGGDEQFF
j_call: TRBJ1-2; v_call: TRBV10-3; d_call: .; cdr3_nt: TGTGCCATCAGTGAGTCACAAAACTATGGCTACACCTTC; cdr3_aa: CAISESQNYGYTF
j_call: TRBJ1-1; v_call: TRBV5-1; d_call: .; cdr3_nt: TGCGCCAGCAGCTTCCAGACAGGGAACACTGAAGCTTTCTTT; cdr3_aa: CASSFQTGNTEAFF
j_call: TRBJ2-2; v_call: TRBV15; d_call: TRBD1; cdr3_nt: TGTGCCACCAGCAGAGATCGTCCCGGGACAGGGGGTGGCACCGGGGAGCTGTTTTTT; cdr3_aa: CATSRDRPGTGGGTGELFF
j_call: TRBJ2-7; v_call: TRBV9; d_call: .; cdr3_nt: TGTGCCAGCGCTCCGGGGAGCGCTTTTTCCTCCTACGAGCAGTACTTC; cdr3_aa: CASAPGSAFSSYEQYF
j_call: TRBJ2-3; v_call: TRBV28; d_call: .; cdr3_nt: TGTGCCAGCATTAGTTTCCTAAGCACAGATACGCAGTATTTT; cdr3_aa: CASISFLSTDTQYF
j_call: TRBJ2-2; v_call: TRBV6-5; d_call: TRBD1; cdr3_nt: TGTGCCAGCAGTTTCCGACAGGGTTCCGGGGAGCTGTTTTTT; cdr3_aa: CASSFRQGSGELFF
j_call: TRBJ2-3; v_call: TRBV5-4; d_call: .; cdr3_nt: TGTGCCAGCACCCTGGACAGCTCTAGCACAGATACGCAGTATTTT; cdr3_aa: CASTLDSSSTDTQYF
j_call: TRBJ2-1; v_call: TRBV6-5; d_call: .; cdr3_nt: TGTGCCAGCAGTTACTCCAAGCGTCTGTACAATGAGCAGTTCTTC; cdr3_aa: CASSYSKRLYNEQFF
j_call: TRBJ2-1; v_call: TRBV7-7; d_call: TRBD1; cdr3_nt: TGTGCTAGCAGCTTACAGGGGGGCAATGAGCAGTTCTTC; cdr3_aa: CASSLQGGNEQFF
j_call: TRBJ2-7; v_call: TRBV15; d_call: .; cdr3_nt: TGTGCCACCAGCGATCGGGAAACAGTCGACTCCTACGAGCAGTACTTC; cdr3_aa: CATSDRETVDSYEQYF
j_call: TRBJ2-4; v_call: TRBV10-2; d_call: TRBD2; cdr3_nt: TGCGCCAGCAGACTAGCGGGGGAGGACATTCAGTACTTC; cdr3_aa: CASRLAGEDIQYF